These 3 T cell receptor beta chains were sequenced from one sample in a study of shared clonotypes between healthy human individuals. The data were produced by immunoSEQ multiplex PCR, yet TCRdb's version contains in-frame clones alone and is incomplete. Counted here are over 950,000 clones, roughly 77% occurring once; the ten biggest clones make up roughly 0.83%. The material sequenced was memory CD4+ T cells from PBMCs. Subset of the sample: CD45RA-negative fraction. These receptors all come from a man in his late teens or twenties in good health. Some clones in this sample may be carry-over from other donors' samples.

The V gene is TRBV6-5, the J gene TRBJ2-7, with 7 bases aligning to TRBD1. CDR3 length equals 13 residues. V shed 4 bases, J shed 4 bases, and the junction held 4 bases outside the gene matches. From germline, CDR1 is MNHEY and CDR2 SVGAGI. As DNA, the CDR3 is TGTGCCAGCAGTTTCAGACAGGGATACGAGCAGTACTTC. It translates to CASSFRQGYEQYF.

CDR3 in amino acids: CATSRDRTPEDTEAFF. CDR3 DNA: TGTGCCACCAGCAGAGATAGGACCCCCGAAGACACTGAAGCTTTCTTT. The rearrangement joins TRBV15 to TRBJ1-1; D call uncertain. This CDR3 contains 16 residues. Germline values: CDR1 LNHNV, CDR2 YYDKDF (reference sequence). V dropped 0 bases and J dropped 3 bases, with 14 bases sitting between them.

Comments on this clone: In the same sample, other DNA sequences code for this CDR3. CDR3 sequence reads: CASSPGTANTEAFF. In DNA, the CDR3 is TGTGCCAGCAGCCCCGGGACAGCGAACACTGAAGCTTTCTTT. The rearrangement uses TRBV9 and TRBJ1-1, with 7 bases matching TRBD1. The CDR3 totals 14 residues. CDR1 and CDR2 from the germline V gene are SGDLS and YYNGEE. The V and J ends lost 4 bases and 1 base, in that order; junction bases with no gene match: 4. Based on the CDR3 plus reference TRBV9 and TRBJ1-1, the full variable domain is DSGVTQTPKHLITATGQRVTLRCSPRSGDLSVYWYQQSLDQGLQFLIQYYNGEERAKGNILERFSAQQFPDLHSELNLSSLELGDSALYFCASSPGTANTEAFFGQGTRLTVV.